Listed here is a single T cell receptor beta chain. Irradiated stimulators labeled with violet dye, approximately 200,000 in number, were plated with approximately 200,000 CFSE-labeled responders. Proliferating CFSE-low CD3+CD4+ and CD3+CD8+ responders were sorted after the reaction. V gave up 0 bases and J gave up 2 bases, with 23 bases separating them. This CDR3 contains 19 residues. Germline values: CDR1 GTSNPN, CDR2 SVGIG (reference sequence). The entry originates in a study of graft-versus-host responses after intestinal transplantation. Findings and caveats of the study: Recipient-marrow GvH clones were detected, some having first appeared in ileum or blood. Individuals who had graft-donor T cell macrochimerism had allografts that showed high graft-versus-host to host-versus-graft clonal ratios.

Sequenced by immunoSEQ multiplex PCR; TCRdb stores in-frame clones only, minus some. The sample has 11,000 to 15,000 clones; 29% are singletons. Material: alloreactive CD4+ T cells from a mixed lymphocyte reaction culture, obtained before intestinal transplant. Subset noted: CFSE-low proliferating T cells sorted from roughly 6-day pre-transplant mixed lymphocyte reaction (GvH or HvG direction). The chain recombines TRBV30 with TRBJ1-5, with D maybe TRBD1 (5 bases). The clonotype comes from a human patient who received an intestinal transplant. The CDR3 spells CAWSVPGQGSLLRNQPQHF. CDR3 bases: TGTGCCTGGAGTGTACCGGGTCAGGGTAGTTTGTTGCGCAATCAGCCCCAGCATTTT.